This T cell receptor (beta chain) was identified during a study of shared clonotypes between healthy human individuals. Study-level points and caveats: Rarefaction revealed incomplete sorted-subset sequencing despite large depth. It was the few donors that limited the genetic and exposure-history diversity represented.

A word on this clone: What it recognizes is unknown.

Each cell subset's genomic DNA was divided evenly among several immunoSEQ plates. Here immunoSEQ multiplex PCR was the method, and the copy in TCRdb shows in-frame clones only, minus some. The sample has 1.4 million or so clones; roughly 98.5% are singletons. CDR3 length: 15 residues. V dropped 4 bases and J dropped 1 base, with 14 bases sitting between them. The germline V gene encodes CDR1 SEHNR and CDR2 FQNEAQ (reference sequence). V is TRBV7-9 and J is TRBJ2-7, with D perhaps TRBD2 (6 bases). Input material: naive CD4+ T cells sorted from blood. Subset indicated: CD45RA+ positively selected. This clonotype was sampled from a man younger than 45 in good health. The CDR3 loop reads CASSSRVAESYEQYF. The CDR3, as DNA: TGTGCCAGCAGCTCCCGAGTAGCGGAGTCCTACGAGCAGTACTTC.